The clone carrying this T cell receptor (beta chain) was picked up a small number of times. The antigen is unknown. These data belong to a study of blood T cells in healthy people across ages. Study outcomes and limitations: TCR beta diversity tracked closely with naive T cell percentage.

The second PCR ran 7 to 11 cycles with a sample-barcoded 5' primer and J-beta primers. Every sample gave at least 2.5 million paired-end reads containing CDR3. MiXCR was run by TCRdb on the 5' RACE reads, yielding one entry per CDR3 protein. The sample contains about 730,000 distinct CDR3 sequences, roughly 47% of which appear only once. Trimming took 5 bases from V and 6 from J, leaving 19 bases between them. There are 15 residues in the CDR3. Germline V gene sequence: CDR1 MNHEY, CDR2 SVGAGI. The rearrangement uses TRBV6-5 and TRBJ1-1; D uncertain. Input material: blood. The TCR originated in an older woman in good health. The CDR3 sequence is CASSRPGYSSAEAFF. As DNA, the CDR3 is TGTGCCAGCAGTCGACCCGGGTATTCTTCGGCTGAAGCTTTCTTT.